A few counts support the clone carrying this T cell receptor beta chain. This sample stems from a study of blood T cell repertoires in COVID-19. Across the whole study: There were acute and convalescent COVID-19 samples, and they came from the United States, Italy and Spain. T cells, B-cell-depleted T cells, or PBMCs provided the cDNA or gDNA that served as material.

In the original workflow: Reference gene primer amplification gave nucleated cell count estimates. Profiled with immunoSEQ multiplex PCR; TCRdb holds only in-frame clones, not every one. The DNA was the basis for D and trimming; V, J and clone size are from that table. The sample shows around 380,000 clones, roughly 80% of them seen only once. This CDR3 contains 14 residues. The V and J ends lost 1 base and 0 bases, in that order; junction bases with no gene match: 0. In germline, CDR1 is SGHDT, CDR2 YYEEEE. The receptor was isolated from a human donor with acute or convalescent COVID-19. The donor label of this sample is uncertain. Input material: peripheral blood. The V gene is TRBV5-6, the J gene TRBJ1-2; TRBD1 agrees at 7 bases. The CDR3 bases are TGTGCCAGCAGCTTGACAGGGGCTAACTATGGCTACACCTTC. Protein product: CASSLTGANYGYTF. Supplemented by reference TRBV5-6 and TRBJ1-2, the full variable domain reads DAGVTQSPTHLIKTRGQQVTLRCSPKSGHDTVSWYQQALGQGPQFIFQYYEEEERQRGNFPDRFSGHQFPNYSSELNVNALLLGDSALYLCASSLTGANYGYTFGSGTRLTVV.